The rows below give T cell receptor beta chains drawn from one sample of a study of a mutant IDH1 vaccine in newly diagnosed glioma. These TCRs' antigens remain unknown. Measured with immunoSEQ multiplex PCR; TCRdb has only the in-frame clones, and not every one. The sample yields around 51,000 clones, around 80% seen once. This sample comprised PBMCs, obtained from a glioma patient whose treatment included an IDH1 peptide vaccine. The source of these receptors is a woman aged 40 to 50 with glioma. The CDR3 runs from the conserved cysteine through the conserved F or W. Fields, in order: J gene, V gene, clone size, D gene, CDR3 protein, CDR3 DNA. The D gene is left open where the match is weak. A row's size may be missing; if present it is once, few, many or a size class.

j_call: TRBJ1-2
v_call: TRBV5-5
clone_size: .
d_call: TRBD1
cdr3_aa: CASSPWPRGGYGYTF
cdr3_nt: TGTGCCAGCAGCCCATGGCCCAGGGGGGGCTATGGCTACACCTTC

j_call: TRBJ2-1
v_call: TRBV14
clone_size: .
d_call: .
cdr3_aa: CASSHGGHEQFF
cdr3_nt: TGTGCCAGCAGCCACGGGGGGCATGAGCAGTTCTTC

j_call: TRBJ2-2
v_call: TRBV2
clone_size: .
d_call: .
cdr3_aa: CARGRRGRNTGELFF
cdr3_nt: TGTGCCAGAGGGCGGAGGGGCAGGAACACCGGGGAGCTGTTTTTT

j_call: TRBJ1-2
v_call: TRBV5-1
clone_size: .
d_call: .
cdr3_aa: CASSLDGLGVGPRGYTF
cdr3_nt: TGCGCCAGCAGCCTGGATGGCTTAGGGGTCGGGCCGAGGGGCTACACCTTC

j_call: TRBJ2-5
v_call: TRBV30
clone_size: .
d_call: TRBD2
cdr3_aa: CAFSGTSGKQETQYF
cdr3_nt: TGTGCCTTTTCCGGGACTAGCGGGAAGCAAGAGACCCAGTACTTC

j_call: TRBJ1-4
v_call: TRBV9
clone_size: .
d_call: TRBD1
cdr3_aa: CASSVYPRQGGEKLFF
cdr3_nt: TGTGCCAGCAGCGTATACCCCCGACAGGGAGGTGAAAAACTGTTTTTT

j_call: TRBJ1-3
v_call: TRBV15
clone_size: .
d_call: .
cdr3_aa: CATKGGGPSFGNTIYF
cdr3_nt: TGTGCCACCAAGGGGGGAGGACCATCCTTTGGAAACACCATATATTTT

j_call: TRBJ2-1
v_call: TRBV5-1
clone_size: .
d_call: TRBD2
cdr3_aa: CASSLRPGGGVAEQFF
cdr3_nt: TGCGCCAGCAGCTTGAGGCCGGGCGGGGGTGTAGCTGAGCAGTTCTTC

j_call: TRBJ1-2
v_call: TRBV5-1
clone_size: .
d_call: TRBD1
cdr3_aa: CASSAKGTVFDPNHGYTF
cdr3_nt: TGCGCCAGCAGCGCGAAAGGGACAGTCTTCGATCCTAACCATGGCTACACCTTC

j_call: TRBJ1-4
v_call: TRBV11-2
clone_size: few
d_call: .
cdr3_aa: CASSLDREGKLFF
cdr3_nt: TGTGCCAGCAGCTTAGATAGGGAGGGAAAACTGTTTTTT

j_call: TRBJ2-3
v_call: TRBV2
clone_size: .
d_call: .
cdr3_aa: CASTRGGTDTQYF
cdr3_nt: TGTGCCAGCACTAGAGGTGGCACAGATACGCAGTATTTT

j_call: TRBJ1-5
v_call: TRBV30
clone_size: few
d_call: .
cdr3_aa: CAWRETGRGQPQHF
cdr3_nt: TGTGCCTGGAGGGAAACAGGGCGAGGTCAGCCCCAGCATTTT

j_call: TRBJ2-5
v_call: TRBV5-8
clone_size: .
d_call: TRBD1
cdr3_aa: CASSWGTGGQTQYF
cdr3_nt: TGTGCCAGCAGCTGGGGGACAGGGGGACAGACCCAGTACTTC

j_call: TRBJ2-5
v_call: TRBV6-5
clone_size: .
d_call: .
cdr3_aa: CASSYSVQVEETQYF
cdr3_nt: TGTGCCAGCAGTTACTCGGTACAGGTAGAAGAGACCCAGTACTTC

j_call: TRBJ1-5
v_call: TRBV23-1
clone_size: .
d_call: .
cdr3_aa: CASSQDSRAEPGQPQHF
cdr3_nt: TGCGCCAGCAGTCAAGATAGTAGGGCAGAACCCGGTCAGCCCCAGCATTTT

j_call: TRBJ2-3
v_call: TRBV5-4
clone_size: once
d_call: TRBD2
cdr3_aa: CASSLAGGGGDTQYF
cdr3_nt: TGTGCCAGCAGCTTGGCCGGGGGGGGCGGAGATACGCAGTATTTT

j_call: TRBJ2-5
v_call: TRBV23-1
clone_size: .
d_call: .
cdr3_aa: CASSQSRETQYF
cdr3_nt: TGCGCCAGCAGTCAATCGAGGGAGACCCAGTACTTC

j_call: TRBJ1-1
v_call: TRBV5-1
clone_size: .
d_call: .
cdr3_aa: CASSLRGLQGNTEAFF
cdr3_nt: TGCGCCAGCAGCTTGCGGGGTCTACAGGGTAACACTGAAGCTTTCTTT

j_call: TRBJ1-5
v_call: TRBV6-1
clone_size: .
d_call: TRBD1
cdr3_aa: CASSERRTIGGGHQPQHF
cdr3_nt: TGTGCCAGCAGTGAAAGAAGGACCATCGGAGGGGGCCATCAGCCCCAGCATTTT

j_call: TRBJ1-4
v_call: TRBV5-1
clone_size: .
d_call: .
cdr3_aa: CASSLDRWRGVGTNEKLFF
cdr3_nt: TGCGCCAGCAGCTTGGATCGGTGGCGGGGGGTTGGAACTAATGAAAAACTGTTTTTT

j_call: TRBJ1-3
v_call: TRBV4-1
clone_size: .
d_call: .
cdr3_aa: CASSQENRPNSGNTIYF
cdr3_nt: TGCGCCAGCAGCCAAGAGAACCGGCCAAACTCTGGAAACACCATATATTTT

j_call: TRBJ1-2
v_call: TRBV2
clone_size: .
d_call: .
cdr3_aa: CASSAIITYGYTF
cdr3_nt: TGTGCCAGCAGCGCCATAATTACTTATGGCTACACCTTC

j_call: TRBJ1-2
v_call: TRBV6-1
clone_size: .
d_call: .
cdr3_aa: CASSDTGFYGYTF
cdr3_nt: TGTGCCAGCAGTGACACTGGTTTCTATGGCTACACCTTC

j_call: TRBJ1-1
v_call: TRBV19
clone_size: .
d_call: TRBD1
cdr3_aa: CASSVRDRGTEAFF
cdr3_nt: TGTGCCAGTAGTGTCCGGGACAGGGGCACTGAAGCTTTCTTT

j_call: TRBJ2-2
v_call: TRBV5-1
clone_size: .
d_call: TRBD1
cdr3_aa: CASSPQGMVTGELFF
cdr3_nt: TGCGCCAGCAGCCCACAGGGGATGGTTACCGGGGAGCTGTTTTTT

j_call: TRBJ1-1
v_call: TRBV7-9
clone_size: .
d_call: TRBD1
cdr3_aa: CASSLESDRGPTEAFF
cdr3_nt: TGTGCCAGCAGCTTAGAGTCTGACAGGGGACCCACTGAAGCTTTCTTT

j_call: TRBJ1-1
v_call: TRBV7-2
clone_size: .
d_call: .
cdr3_aa: CASSPPRGTGVTEAFF
cdr3_nt: TGTGCCAGCAGCCCCCCACGGGGGACGGGGGTGACTGAAGCTTTCTTT

j_call: TRBJ2-7
v_call: TRBV9
clone_size: .
d_call: TRBD1
cdr3_aa: CASSVDLGTGGMYEQYF
cdr3_nt: TGTGCCAGCAGCGTAGACCTCGGGACAGGGGGTATGTACGAGCAGTACTTC

j_call: TRBJ2-7
v_call: TRBV19
clone_size: .
d_call: TRBD2
cdr3_aa: CASSRRLAGSSYEQYF
cdr3_nt: TGTGCCAGTAGTAGACGACTAGCGGGGAGCTCCTACGAGCAGTACTTC

j_call: TRBJ1-5
v_call: TRBV7-9
clone_size: once
d_call: .
cdr3_aa: CASSLQGNQPQHF
cdr3_nt: TGTGCCAGCAGCTTACAAGGGAATCAGCCCCAGCATTTT

j_call: TRBJ1-5
v_call: TRBV6-1
clone_size: .
d_call: TRBD1
cdr3_aa: CASSEGQGSNQPQHF
cdr3_nt: TGTGCCAGCAGTGAAGGACAGGGGTCGAATCAGCCCCAGCATTTT

j_call: TRBJ2-1
v_call: TRBV5-4
clone_size: .
d_call: .
cdr3_aa: CASTSPRGNEQFF
cdr3_nt: TGTGCCAGCACCTCTCCTCGGGGCAATGAGCAGTTCTTC

j_call: TRBJ1-1
v_call: TRBV2
clone_size: .
d_call: TRBD1
cdr3_aa: CASSYRQGTEAFF
cdr3_nt: TGTGCCAGCAGCTATCGACAGGGGACCGAAGCTTTCTTT

j_call: TRBJ2-5
v_call: TRBV28
clone_size: .
d_call: TRBD2
cdr3_aa: CASSRGLAGGHETQYF
cdr3_nt: TGTGCCAGCAGTCGAGGACTAGCGGGGGGGCACGAGACCCAGTACTTC

j_call: TRBJ2-7
v_call: TRBV5-1
clone_size: .
d_call: TRBD1
cdr3_aa: CASSALQGYEQYF
cdr3_nt: TGCGCCAGCAGCGCACTACAGGGGTACGAGCAGTACTTC

j_call: TRBJ2-3
v_call: TRBV7-2
clone_size: .
d_call: TRBD2
cdr3_aa: CASSLWSSGDSTDTQYF
cdr3_nt: TGTGCCAGCAGCTTATGGTCTAGCGGGGATTCCACAGATACGCAGTATTTT

j_call: TRBJ1-5
v_call: TRBV7-2
clone_size: few
d_call: .
cdr3_aa: CASSVGAWGNQPQHF
cdr3_nt: TGTGCCAGCAGCGTAGGAGCGTGGGGCAATCAGCCCCAGCATTTT

j_call: TRBJ1-4
v_call: TRBV18
clone_size: once
d_call: TRBD1
cdr3_aa: CASSPLQGLPTNEKLFF
cdr3_nt: TGTGCCAGCTCACCGCTACAGGGGCTCCCAACTAATGAAAAACTGTTTTTT

j_call: TRBJ1-1
v_call: TRBV10-1
clone_size: few
d_call: .
cdr3_aa: CASSHGVGAEAFF
cdr3_nt: TGCGCCAGCAGTCATGGAGTCGGGGCTGAAGCTTTCTTT

j_call: TRBJ1-5
v_call: TRBV2
clone_size: .
d_call: TRBD1
cdr3_aa: CASNRQGGQPQHF
cdr3_nt: TGTGCCAGCAACCGACAGGGAGGTCAGCCCCAGCATTTT

j_call: TRBJ2-1
v_call: TRBV7-3
clone_size: .
d_call: .
cdr3_aa: CASSLTATGETNEQFF
cdr3_nt: TGTGCCAGCAGCTTAACCGCGACGGGGGAAACCAATGAGCAGTTCTTC

j_call: TRBJ2-7
v_call: TRBV4-1
clone_size: .
d_call: .
cdr3_aa: CASSQEFSTTYEQYF
cdr3_nt: TGCGCCAGCAGCCAAGAGTTTTCTACGACCTACGAGCAGTACTTC

j_call: TRBJ1-2
v_call: TRBV18
clone_size: .
d_call: .
cdr3_aa: CASSPQGNQGGYTF
cdr3_nt: TGTGCCAGCTCACCACAAGGGAATCAGGGTGGCTACACCTTC

j_call: TRBJ1-3
v_call: TRBV29-1
clone_size: few
d_call: .
cdr3_aa: CSVGVTGNTIYF
cdr3_nt: TGCAGCGTTGGGGTTACTGGAAACACCATATATTTT

j_call: TRBJ1-2
v_call: TRBV5-1
clone_size: .
d_call: .
cdr3_aa: CASSPRRGADYGYTF
cdr3_nt: TGCGCCAGCAGCCCTCGGCGGGGGGCGGACTATGGCTACACCTTC

j_call: TRBJ2-7
v_call: TRBV11-2
clone_size: .
d_call: TRBD2
cdr3_aa: CASSLAGQRGNYEQYF
cdr3_nt: TGTGCCAGCAGCTTAGCGGGCCAGCGGGGGAATTACGAGCAGTACTTC

j_call: TRBJ1-2
v_call: TRBV6-5
clone_size: .
d_call: .
cdr3_aa: CASSSLGGYTF
cdr3_nt: TGTGCCAGCAGCTCCCTCGGTGGCTACACCTTC

j_call: TRBJ1-1
v_call: TRBV13
clone_size: .
d_call: TRBD1
cdr3_aa: CASSIDRGPEAFF
cdr3_nt: TGTGCCAGCAGCATTGACAGGGGGCCTGAAGCTTTCTTT

j_call: TRBJ1-2
v_call: TRBV6-1
clone_size: .
d_call: .
cdr3_aa: CASSLTDRFYGYTF
cdr3_nt: TGTGCCAGCAGCCTTACGGACAGATTCTATGGCTACACCTTC

j_call: TRBJ2-3
v_call: TRBV4-1
clone_size: .
d_call: TRBD2
cdr3_aa: CASSLLVSGGSDTQYF
cdr3_nt: TGCGCCAGCAGCCTACTTGTTAGCGGGGGCTCCGATACGCAGTATTTT

j_call: TRBJ1-1
v_call: TRBV30
clone_size: few
d_call: .
cdr3_aa: CAWISTMNTEAFF
cdr3_nt: TGTGCCTGGATTTCAACCATGAACACTGAAGCTTTCTTT

j_call: TRBJ1-1
v_call: TRBV18
clone_size: .
d_call: .
cdr3_aa: CASSPPSKGISEAFF
cdr3_nt: TGTGCCAGCTCACCACCGAGCAAGGGGATCTCTGAAGCTTTCTTT

j_call: TRBJ1-2
v_call: TRBV29-1
clone_size: .
d_call: .
cdr3_aa: CSVEGRFTGDYTF
cdr3_nt: TGCAGCGTCGAAGGGAGGTTTACTGGGGACTACACCTTC

j_call: TRBJ2-3
v_call: TRBV10-1
clone_size: .
d_call: TRBD2
cdr3_aa: CASSLAGGPTDTQYF
cdr3_nt: TGCGCCAGCAGCTTAGCGGGGGGGCCAACAGATACGCAGTATTTT

j_call: TRBJ1-5
v_call: TRBV15
clone_size: .
d_call: .
cdr3_aa: CATSRDGAAGEDQPQHF
cdr3_nt: TGTGCCACCAGCAGAGATGGAGCGGCAGGGGAAGATCAGCCCCAGCATTTT

j_call: TRBJ1-3
v_call: TRBV30
clone_size: .
d_call: TRBD1
cdr3_aa: CAWTTGGESGIYF
cdr3_nt: TGTGCCTGGACAACAGGGGGCGAGAGTGGCATATATTTT

j_call: TRBJ2-3
v_call: TRBV7-7
clone_size: .
d_call: .
cdr3_aa: CASSLGASLADTQYF
cdr3_nt: TGTGCTAGCAGCTTAGGTGCCTCATTGGCAGATACGCAGTATTTT

j_call: TRBJ2-3
v_call: TRBV30
clone_size: .
d_call: TRBD2
cdr3_aa: CAWTRSGGWTDTQYF
cdr3_nt: TGTGCCTGGACCCGAAGCGGGGGGTGGACCGATACGCAGTATTTT

j_call: TRBJ1-2
v_call: TRBV5-4
clone_size: .
d_call: .
cdr3_aa: CASSRGASYGYTF
cdr3_nt: TGTGCCAGCAGCCGGGGGGCCTCCTATGGCTACACCTTC

j_call: TRBJ2-2
v_call: TRBV9
clone_size: .
d_call: .
cdr3_aa: CASSARQSTNTGELFF
cdr3_nt: TGTGCCAGCAGCGCGAGACAGAGTACGAACACCGGGGAGCTGTTTTTT